The 24 T cell receptor beta chains presented below share a single source sample, sequenced in a study of blood T cell repertoires in COVID-19 (dated by TCRdb to about 2020). Library preparation was by the immunoSEQ multiplex PCR assay. TCRdb provides this immuneACCESS table in a form limited to in-frame rearrangements. Some clones are lacking; in checked studies, under half of them reflect an unresolved V gene, and why the rest are absent is not known. The sample table contains around 220,000 clones; only one count was recorded for roughly 80% of them. 8% to 13% of the sample lies in the top ten. The sequencing sample was made of peripheral blood. The receptor set was obtained from a woman older than 75 with acute or convalescent COVID-19.

The V and J genes are TRBV5-6 and TRBJ2-1; 8 bases align to TRBD2. CDR1 and CDR2 (germline): SGHDT, YYEEEE. The V segment lost 4 bases and the J segment 0 bases; nucleotides outside the gene matches: 6. CDR3 length equals 16 residues. CDR3 bases: TGTGCCAGCAGCCACTTAGCGGGGAGCTCCTACAATGAGCAGTTCTTC. Protein sequence: CASSHLAGSSYNEQFF.

CDR3 sequence: CASSEAGSNTEAFF. The CDR3 region has the DNA TGTGCCAGCAGTGAAGCTGGCAGTAACACTGAAGCTTTCTTT. The chain employs TRBV6-1 and TRBJ1-1; D call uncertain. Trimming cost V 0 bases and J 2 bases, with 7 bases left between them. The CDR3 length is 14 residues. In germline, CDR1 is MNHNS, CDR2 SASEGT.

The V call is TRBV19, the J call TRBJ1-3; 7 bases agree with TRBD1. CDR3 length: 16 amino acids. Trimming cost V 5 bases and J 2 bases; bases outside gene matches: 9. CDR1 LNHDA and CDR2 SQIVND come from the germline V gene (reference sequence). As DNA, the CDR3 is TGTGCCAGTAGTGTGGGGACAGCCTTACCTGGAAACACCATATATTTT. Its translation: CASSVGTALPGNTIYF.

This clone was picked up a small number of times. V gene TRBV5-1 combines with J gene TRBJ2-7; no firm D call. This CDR3 is 13 amino acids long. From germline, CDR1 is SGHRS and CDR2 YFSETQ. The V and J ends lost 1 base and 3 bases respectively, with 8 bases between them. CDR3 region: CASSLPSLYEQYF. The CDR3 DNA reads as TGCGCCAGCAGCTTGCCTAGTCTCTACGAGCAGTACTTC.

The gene calls are TRBV3-1 (or the pseudogene TRBV3-2) and TRBJ2-3; 8 bases are shared with TRBD2. V was clipped by 3 bases and J by 0 bases; unmatched bases: 17. CDR1 LGHDT and CDR2 YNNKEL come from the germline V gene (reference sequence). CDR3 length equals 20 residues. Here the CDR3 DNA reads TGTGCCAGCAGCCACGGGCGGAAGCGGGAGATTACCCCTAGCACAGATACGCAGTATTTT. It translates to CASSHGRKREITPSTDTQYF.

This clone was detected only once. The chain is built from TRBV4-2 and TRBJ2-1; 12 bases line up with TRBD2. The germline CDR1 and CDR2 sequences are LGHNA and YNFKEQ. The V gene end was trimmed by 5 bases and the J gene end by 6 bases; junction bases not matched to a gene: 2. The CDR3 totals 14 residues. CDR3: CASSLLAGGNEQFF. DNA for the CDR3: TGTGCCAGCAGCTTACTAGCGGGAGGCAATGAGCAGTTCTTC.

V usage is TRBV5-1 and J usage is TRBJ1-4, with a tentative D call TRBD1 (6 bases). The germline gives CDR1 SGHRS, CDR2 YFSETQ. CDR3 length equals 15 residues. Between the trimmed V and J ends, which lost 0 bases and 5 bases, there was a span of 11 bases. The chain's CDR3 is CASSLGGQRNEKLFF. CDR3 DNA sequence: TGCGCCAGCAGCTTGGGAGGACAGAGAAATGAAAAACTGTTTTTT.

The rearrangement uses TRBV5-1 and TRBJ1-2; TRBD1 agrees at 7 bases. The CDR3 has 13 amino acids. Germline V gene data show CDR1 as SGHRS and CDR2 as YFSETQ. J lost 8 bases, V lost 2 bases, and 6 bases had no gene match. CDR3 bases: TGCGCCAGCAGCTTCGACAGGGAACGCGGCTACACCTTC. Its protein is CASSFDRERGYTF.

This rearrangement joins TRBV9 to TRBJ2-1; 14 bases match TRBD2. V trimming: 0 bases; J trimming: 7 bases; junction bases outside the gene matches: 6. The CDR3 is made up of 17 amino acids. CDR1 SGDLS and CDR2 YYNGEE come from the germline V gene. Written as DNA, the CDR3 is TGTGCCAGCAGCGTAGGAGTGGGACTAGCGGGAGATAATGAGCAGTTCTTC. It specifies CASSVGVGLAGDNEQFF.

A single count supports this clone. The chain recombines TRBV28 with TRBJ2-1; 8 bases line up with TRBD2. The CDR3 is made up of 16 amino acids. Trimming took 5 bases from V and 3 from J; bases not matched to a gene: 9. Germline CDR1 is MDHEN and CDR2 is SYDVKM. In nucleotides, the CDR3 is TGTGCCAGCAGTCCGGCAACTAGCGGCCTCTACAATGAGCAGTTCTTC. It is translated as CASSPATSGLYNEQFF.

The chain employs TRBV11-1 and TRBJ2-6; no clear D. Germline CDR1 and CDR2: SGHAT and FQDESV (reference sequence). This CDR3 comprises 15 residues. Trimming shortened V by 6 bases and J by 0 bases, and 9 bases separated the two germline ends. CDR3 amino acids: CASSRQDSGANVLTF. The DNA for the CDR3 is TGTGCCAGCAGTCGACAAGACTCTGGGGCCAACGTCCTGACTTTC.

The rearrangement joins TRBV5-1 to TRBJ2-7; 10 bases match TRBD2. The length of the CDR3 is 15 residues. The junction had 7 bases not matched to a gene; V was cut back by 4 bases and J by 3 bases. Germline loops: CDR1 SGHRS, CDR2 YFSETQ. The CDR3: CASSLELAGVYEQYF. CDR3 bases: TGCGCCAGCAGCCTCGAGCTAGCGGGGGTCTACGAGCAGTACTTC.

The chain recombines TRBV5-4 with TRBJ2-1; the match to TRBD2 covers 8 bases. V was clipped by 0 bases and J by 4 bases; unmatched bases: 3. The CDR3 loop spans 15 amino acids. Germline V CDR1 and CDR2: SGHNT, YYREEE (reference sequence). CDR3 amino acids: CASSLGVAGYNEQFF. DNA for the CDR3: TGTGCCAGCAGCTTGGGGGTAGCGGGGTACAATGAGCAGTTCTTC.

The J gene is TRBJ2-7, the V gene TRBV19; possibly TRBD1 for D (5 bases). This CDR3 spans 13 amino acids. The V end lost 5 bases, the J end lost 2 bases, and 10 bases lay between the germline ends. The V gene's germline CDR1 is LNHDA and CDR2 SQIVND (reference sequence). The CDR3 DNA sequence: TGTGCCAGTAGTTGGCAGGGTACCTACGAGCAGTACTTC. Residues: CASSWQGTYEQYF.

V gene TRBV5-4 combines with J gene TRBJ1-4; the D is unclear. Germline values: CDR1 SGHNT, CDR2 YYREEE (reference sequence). Between the trimmed V and J ends, which lost 2 bases and 5 bases, there was a span of 13 bases. CDR3 length: 15 residues. CDR3 sequence reads: CASSLDPSGNEKLFF. As DNA, the CDR3 is TGTGCCAGCAGCTTAGACCCGTCCGGGAATGAAAAACTGTTTTTT.

Only a few counts were recorded for this clone. V usage is TRBV9 and J usage is TRBJ1-3; D might be TRBD1 (6 bases). With 2 bases removed from V and 4 bases from J, the gap between germline ends came to 13 bases. Per the germline V gene, CDR1 is SGDLS and CDR2 is YYNGEE. This CDR3 region has 15 residues. The chain's CDR3 is CASSVQTGPGNTIYF. The CDR3 nucleotides read TGTGCCAGCAGCGTCCAAACAGGGCCGGGAAACACCATATATTTT. Full variable domain (remainder filled in from reference TRBV9 and TRBJ1-3): DSGVTQTPKHLITATGQRVTLRCSPRSGDLSVYWYQQSLDQGLQFLIQYYNGEERAKGNILERFSAQQFPDLHSELNLSSLELGDSALYFCASSVQTGPGNTIYFGEGSWLTVV.

The chain recombines TRBV28 with TRBJ1-3, with 9 bases identical to TRBD1. Trimming at V came to 10 bases and at J to 3 bases, leaving 13 bases not matched to a gene. This CDR3 comprises 16 residues. CDR1 and CDR2 from the germline V gene are MDHEN and SYDVKM. The CDR3: CAILSTGGAGGNTIYF. The CDR3 region has the DNA TGTGCCATTCTTTCAACAGGGGGCGCGGGTGGAAACACCATATATTTT.

This clone was recorded only once. This CDR3 is CASSYRVDSYEQYF. DNA for the CDR3: TGTGCCAGTAGTTACAGGGTAGACTCCTACGAGCAGTACTTC. V gene TRBV19 combines with J gene TRBJ2-7, with a tentative D call TRBD1 (6 bases). Per germline, CDR1 LNHDA and CDR2 SQIVND (reference sequence). CDR3 size: 14 residues. V was clipped by 5 bases and J by 0 bases, with 11 bases between them.

The chain is built from TRBV7-9 and TRBJ2-7, with TRBD2 identical over 15 bases. The germline V gene has CDR1 SEHNR and CDR2 FQNEAQ (reference sequence). V shed 5 bases, J shed 4 bases, and the junction held 3 bases outside the gene matches. The CDR3 covers 15 residues. The chain's CDR3 is CASSTGLAGGYEQYF. For the CDR3, the DNA is TGTGCCAGCAGCACGGGACTAGCGGGGGGTTACGAGCAGTACTTC.

V gene TRBV5-1 combines with J gene TRBJ2-5; D gene ambiguous. The CDR3 contains 12 residues. The germline CDR1 and CDR2 sequences are SGHRS and YFSETQ. Trimming stripped 5 bases from V and 4 bases from J, with 9 bases between. CDR3 sequence (DNA): TGCGCCAGCAGTATGCAGGCAGAGACCCAGTACTTC. Translating it yields CASSMQAETQYF.

The chain couples TRBV3-1 (or the pseudogene TRBV3-2) to TRBJ1-2; no clear D. This CDR3 region has 15 residues. Germline CDR1 LGHDT, CDR2 YNNKEL (reference sequence). The V end lost 1 base, the J end lost 3 bases, and 12 bases lay between the germline ends. The CDR3 nucleotides are TGTGCCAGCAGCCAAGCAGCGAGGAACTACTATGGCTACACCTTC. It yields the protein CASSQAARNYYGYTF.

This clone was seen once. The V and J genes are TRBV11-2 and TRBJ2-7; 7 positions match TRBD2. J lost 0 bases, V lost 7 bases, and 18 bases had no gene match. CDR3 length: 18 residues. Per germline, CDR1 SGHAT and CDR2 FQNNGV. The CDR3 spells CASTPRSTSVTSSYEQYF. The CDR3 DNA reads TGTGCCAGCACCCCCCGGTCCACTAGCGTTACTAGCTCCTACGAGCAGTACTTC.

CDR3 in amino acids: CASSLSEGGQYEQYF. In nucleotides, the CDR3 is TGCGCCAGCAGCTTGAGCGAGGGGGGGCAATACGAGCAGTACTTC. The V call is TRBV5-1, the J call TRBJ2-7; tentatively, D is TRBD2 (7 bases). Trimming took off 1 base at V and 4 bases at J, with 15 bases between the two ends. The CDR3 is 15 amino acids. CDR1 is SGHRS, CDR2 YFSETQ, per germline. Together with reference TRBV5-1 and TRBJ2-7, the CDR3 gives the full variable domain: KAGVTQTPRYLIKTRGQQVTLSCSPISGHRSVSWYQQTPGQGLQFLFEYFSETQRNKGNFPGRFSGRQFSNSRSEMNVSTLELGDSALYLCASSLSEGGQYEQYFGPGTRLTVT.

The chain recombines TRBV28 with TRBJ2-3; 10 nucleotides align to TRBD1. CDR1 and CDR2 (germline): MDHEN, SYDVKM. The trim removed 4 bases at V and 6 bases at J, leaving 7 bases unmatched. The CDR3 has 15 residues. The CDR3 is CASSYRDRGIDTQYF. The CDR3, as DNA: TGTGCCAGCAGTTACCGGGACAGGGGAATCGATACGCAGTATTTT.